These T cell receptor beta chains were read from a single sample in a study of blood T cell repertoires in COVID-19. Generated by immunoSEQ multiplex PCR, the TCRdb table keeps only in-frame clones and is missing some. This sample has under 300,000 clones, with about nine tenths found just once. The sample was PBMCs or T cells enriched from blood (not recorded which). These TCRs come from a woman in her 30s with acute COVID-19. CDR3s leave out the opening cysteine and the closing phenylalanine or tryptophan.

v_call cdr3_aa
TRBV10-3 AISESTQNFYGYT
TRBV6-5 ASKGQRLNNSPLH
TRBV5-3 ARQWVPEAF
TRBV12-1 ASSTSEETQY
TRBV7-2 ASSKSTGPTEAF
TRBV6-5 ASTGQTAYGYT
TRBV3-1/TRBV3-2 ANANPDSGGTEAF
TRBV4-1 ASSQAVTAQETQY
TRBV28 ASSLGSLGGTFNEQF
TRBV10-3 AIGLTQGLGEKLF
TRBV2 ASTGSAEAGGYYTDTQY
TRBV6-1 ASSEVSTSNQPQH
TRBV5-1 ASSNRGQNIQY
TRBV15 ATSRESPTSGGAGTQY
TRBV4-1 ASSQGQGPNQPQH
TRBV3-1/TRBV3-2 ASSQVPGLAGNEQF
TRBV25-1 ASSESGATYEQY
TRBV5-1 ASSYRDRSNYT
TRBV7-2 ASSYPLPGSSLAF
TRBV6-5 ASSYGTGGEQY
TRBV7-9 ASSLLPPRNEQF
TRBV3-1/TRBV3-2 ASSQGGTGRLNSPLH
TRBV15 ATSMRTANNEQF